These 14 T cell receptor beta chains were sequenced from one sample in a study of CD8 T cells in ankylosing spondylitis. TCRdb reprocessed the 5' RACE reads with MiXCR, giving one entry per CDR3 protein. The data hold 250,000 to 300,000 distinct CDR3 sequences, with 18% observed a single time. The sequencing input was blood, either unsorted or a sorted T cell fraction (not recorded which). These receptors all come from a male donor with ankylosing spondylitis or in good health (not recorded which).

This clonotype was counted between two and nine times. V gene TRBV29-1 combines with J gene TRBJ2-1; D is perhaps TRBD1 (5 bases). V was pared by 4 bases and J by 5 bases, with 21 bases between. The CDR3 runs to 16 residues. Germline CDR1 reads SQVTM; CDR2 reads ANQGSEA. In DNA form, the CDR3 reads TGCAGCGTTGTTCGGCGGATCGGATTCAGGGACAATGAGCAGTTCTTC. Translating it yields CSVVRRIGFRDNEQFF.

The rearrangement joins TRBV10-3 to TRBJ2-7, with 7 bases that match TRBD1. The J segment lost 3 bases and the V segment lost 6 bases, leaving 14 bases of the junction unmatched. From germline, CDR1 is ENHRY and CDR2 SYGVKD. There are 16 residues in the CDR3. CDR3 nucleotide sequence: TGTGCCATCAGCGAAAAGGGGGACAGTAGCATCTACGAGCAGTACTTC. Its protein product is CAISEKGDSSIYEQYF.

This clonotype was recorded a few times. The chain combines TRBV2 with TRBJ2-7; 7 bases line up with TRBD2. The CDR3 is made up of 14 amino acids. The trim removed 1 base at V and 2 bases at J, leaving 2 bases unmatched. The germline V gene has CDR1 SNHLY and CDR2 FYNNEI. CDR3 loop: CASSEVRGAYEQYF. CDR3 nucleotide sequence: TGTGCCAGCAGTGAAGTTCGGGGGGCCTACGAGCAGTACTTC.

This clonotype came up a few times. The rearrangement uses TRBV28 and TRBJ2-7, with TRBD2 matching 8 bases. Germline CDR1 is MDHEN and CDR2 is SYDVKM. The CDR3 spans 14 residues. After removal of 2 bases from V and 7 bases from J, the junction contained 7 bases not matched to a gene. The CDR3 sequence: CASSLRAGVGEQYF. CDR3 DNA: TGTGCCAGCAGTTTAAGAGCGGGAGTCGGGGAGCAGTACTTC.

This clonotype was found a few times. The chain links TRBV27 to TRBJ1-3; D gene unclear. Germline V gene sequence: CDR1 MNHEY, CDR2 SMNVEV (reference sequence). This CDR3 region has 16 residues. V lost 1 base, J lost 4 bases, and 14 bases lay in between. The CDR3 nucleotides are TGTGCCAGCAGTTTATGGAGTCGAGGAGCCGGAAACACCATATATTTT. It yields the protein CASSLWSRGAGNTIYF.

This clonotype appeared a few times. The chain joins TRBV7-2 to TRBJ2-1; a possible D gene is TRBD2 (6 bases). The CDR3 contains 17 residues. Germline assignment: CDR1 SGHTA and CDR2 FQGNSA. V was pared by 1 base and J by 3 bases, with 16 bases between. The CDR3 reads CASSLGWAGSGYNEQFF. For the CDR3, the DNA is TGTGCCAGCAGCTTAGGATGGGCCGGGAGCGGCTACAATGAGCAGTTCTTC.

The chain couples TRBV6-1 to TRBJ2-2, with a possible D match to TRBD1 (5 bases). The CDR3 extends over 14 amino acids. Trimming cost V 5 bases and J 9 bases, with 16 bases left between them. Germline-derived CDR1 and CDR2 are MNHNS and SASEGT. The CDR3 nucleotides are TGTGCCAGCAGTCCCCTAGGGGTCAACCGGGAGCTGTTTTTT. Translating gives CASSPLGVNRELFF.

This clonotype was observed a handful of times. This rearrangement joins TRBV29-1 to TRBJ1-1; maybe TRBD1 (5 bases). Germline loops: CDR1 SQVTM, CDR2 ANQGSEA. The V gene lost 6 bases and the J gene lost 0 bases, with 11 bases spanning the gap. The CDR3 sequence is 13 residues long. CDR3 nucleotides: TGCAGCGTCGGGGAGGGGCTGAACACTGAAGCTTTCTTT. This codes for CSVGEGLNTEAFF.

The sample holds a few counts of this clonotype. The chain couples TRBV12-3 or TRBV12-4 to TRBJ2-1, with no clear D. V was shortened by 6 bases and J by 3 bases, with 9 bases between the two germline ends. The CDR3 sequence is 13 residues long. The CDR3 sequence: CASRFQNYNEQFF. The CDR3 DNA reads TGTGCCAGCAGATTCCAGAACTACAATGAGCAGTTCTTC.

In its sample, this clonotype was seen many times. CDR3 residues: CSVDHPNRPYEQYF. The CDR3 DNA reads as TGCAGCGTTGACCACCCAAACAGGCCCTACGAGCAGTACTTC. The chain employs TRBV29-1 and TRBJ2-7, with TRBD1 as a possible D gene (5 bases). CDR3 length: 14 amino acids. Deletions cut 3 bases from V and 2 bases from J, with 14 bases between. The germline CDR1 and CDR2 sequences are SQVTM and ANQGSEA.

This clonotype was observed a few times. The chain carries TRBV12-3 or TRBV12-4 and TRBJ2-7; no definite D call. The V and J ends lost 8 bases and 2 bases respectively, with 7 bases between them. CDR3 length: 11 residues. CDR3 residues: CASGYAYEQYF. CDR3 nucleotide sequence: TGTGCCAGCGGATACGCCTACGAGCAGTACTTC.

The chain uses TRBV29-1 and TRBJ1-1, with D unclear. CDR3 length: 13 amino acids. The germline gives CDR1 SQVTM, CDR2 ANQGSEA. Trimming left V 2 bases short and J 4 bases short, with 11 bases between. The CDR3 nucleotides are TGCAGCGTTGAACCGGGCAGACGCACTGAAGCTTTCTTT. This codes for CSVEPGRRTEAFF.

This clonotype was counted many times. This rearrangement joins TRBV6-4 to TRBJ2-2; the match to TRBD1 covers 11 bases. Germline CDR1 is MRHNA and CDR2 is SNTAGT. J lost 5 bases, V lost 6 bases, and 5 bases had no gene match. This CDR3 has 15 amino acids. DNA for the CDR3: TGTGCCAGCAGCCCCGGGACAGGGGGTACCGGGGAGCTGTTTTTT. Encoded protein: CASSPGTGGTGELFF.

The gene calls are TRBV27 and TRBJ2-5; 7 bases line up with TRBD2. Germline CDR1 and CDR2: MNHEY and SMNVEV (reference sequence). The CDR3 contains 15 residues. The V and J ends lost 4 bases and 2 bases, in that order; junction bases with no gene match: 7. The chain's CDR3 is CASSSLLAAQETQYF. Written as DNA, the CDR3 is TGTGCCAGCAGTTCCCTCCTAGCGGCTCAAGAGACCCAGTACTTC.